This TCR beta chain is from a study of shared clonotypes between healthy human individuals (dated by TCRdb to 2020 to 2021). Background on the whole study: The cohort included a few men and a couple of women between 18 and 49 years of age. For each donor, three plates each were used for CD4 naive and CD4 memory, two plates were used for CD8 naive, and one plate was used for CD8 memory. To estimate repertoire size and how much clonotypes are shared between individuals, the study performed deep sequencing of blood TCR repertoires from a handful of healthy adults. To increase sequencing depth and limit assay-specific biases, different laboratories used diverse techniques to prepare libraries and sequence TCR repertoires. Per donor, leukapheresis produced somewhere between about 0.9 and 9 billion PBMCs. Overall study results and their limits: Roughly 5% of naive CD4, 3.5% of naive CD8, roughly 2.4% of memory CD4, and approximately 0.39% of memory CD8 clonotypes were shared across several donors. Sampling was restricted to blood, and TCR repertoires in tissue are likely to differ from TCR repertoires in blood. Rarefaction of sorted-subset datasets indicated incomplete sequencing despite the large sequencing depth. Based on pairwise subsampling, the degree of clonotype sharing among donors was expected to be affected by sequencing depth. Naive subsets generally had larger estimated clonotype richness than memory subsets did. Clonotypes shared by all four sorted-subset donors showed higher generation probabilities than non-shared clonotypes. Because the study included only a small number of donors, the genetic and exposure-history diversity represented was limited.

Remarks on this clone: There is no known antigen for this receptor. Per-nucleotide qualities are absent, and no much larger clonotype sits a single base away.

TCR CDR3 regions were amplified from genomic DNA by multiplex PCR using the deep immunoSEQ assay. Extracted genomic DNA from each cell subset was distributed evenly across all wells of several immunoSEQ 96-well plates, and each plate was treated as a replicate. For sorted subsets, 150 to 200 ng genomic DNA, equal to 30,000 to 35,000 T cell genomes, was loaded into each replicate PCR. Purified libraries were measured with a Qubit 3.0 fluorometer, size-checked on a Bioanalyzer 2100, and measured again with the KAPA Library Quantification kit. A separate single-read 150-cycle Illumina NextSeq 550 flow cell was used to sequence each immunoSEQ 96-well plate. Turning to the authors' computational methods: Because the immunoSEQ output included only junctional sequences and no quality scores, the filtering could not be the same as the filtering used for full-length reads. To assign V/J genes and CDR3, sequences were annotated using PyIR, a Python wrapper for IgBLAST v1.9, with IMGT germline references. Reads were removed for weak V/J assignments (E-value above 1e-6), missing CDR3, stop codons, out-of-frame junctions, or ambiguous translated residues. V3J clonotypes were defined as sequences sharing the same inferred V gene, J gene, and CDR3 amino acid sequence. To compute the percentage overlap between repertoires, the number of shared unique clonotypes was divided by the size of the smaller repertoire. Three approaches were used to assess repertoire richness: RTK rarefaction, the Chao1 estimator, and Recon v2.1 estimates of unobserved clonotypes. OLGA was used to compute generation probabilities for all TCRbeta clonotypes that the gDNA method yielded from a handful of donors. What TCRdb holds here is the immuneACCESS table cut down to in-frame rearrangements. Part of the clones is not present; checked against another copy, under half of the missing clones reflect an unresolved V gene, and the others are unexplained. Clonal size and the V and J genes are those of that table, whereas D and trimming came from the DNA. In this sample the table shows about 2 million clones, roughly 96% of which occur a single time. Together, the top ten hold around 0.13% of the sample.

From the germline V gene (reference sequence), CDR1 is LNHDA and CDR2 is SQIVND. The CDR3 covers 12 residues, taking in both the cysteine and the phenylalanine. The only DNA kept is the CDR3, 36 bases in frame from the first base. The V and J ends are trimmed by 8 bases and 4 bases, leaving 11 bases between them. The donors were healthy, HIV-negative adults who had no recently reported acute infections or vaccinations. Every donor was a Caucasian adult residing in Nashville, Tennessee, USA. CD4+ T cells were enriched through magnetic negative selection, after which naive cells were positively selected on CD45RA and the remaining negative fraction served as the memory subset. Blood was collected by leukapheresis, and PBMCs were isolated by Ficoll-Histopaque density gradient centrifugation and then cryopreserved in liquid nitrogen vapor phase. Analytical flow cytometry was used to check the purity and quantity of every magnetically sorted T cell population. From each sorted fraction, genomic DNA was isolated and quantified by UV absorbance on a Nanodrop 2000c.

The rearrangement combines TRBV19 with TRBJ1-1, and TRBD1 may be the D gene, going by 5 matching bases. The sample consisted of naive CD4+ T cells sorted from blood. The cell subset or site label for this specimen denotes: CD45RA+ positively selected. The clonotype comes from a young man in good health. This receptor carries the CDR3 CASEGVGTEAFF. Here is the DNA: TGTGCCAGTGAAGGGGTGGGCACTGAAGCTTTCTTT.